The 2 T cell receptor beta chains below come from one sample, sequenced in a study of spatial heterogeneity in lung cancer. Study-level points and caveats: For expanded intratumoral alpha and beta TCRs, counts tracked tumor mutation counts.

Time point reported: sample taken at primary tumor resection. These receptors lack a known antigen. Using its own MiXCR run on the 5' RACE reads, TCRdb lists one record per CDR3 protein. The sample lists some 7,800 distinct CDR3 sequences; around 13% were seen once. The sample was lung tumor tissue, taken at surgery. The receptor source for this set is a male donor with early-stage non-small cell lung cancer.

By share, this clonotype ranks as medium-sized. Because this beta chain is a stray read in a library intended to capture alpha chains, its abundance should not be given much weight. The J gene is TRBJ2-3, the V gene TRBV20-1, with 7 bases aligning to TRBD2. The CDR3 covers 18 residues. V lost 1 base and J lost 2; bases outside the gene matches: 15. Germline CDR1 reads DFQATT; CDR2 reads SNEGSKA (reference sequence). DNA of the CDR3: TGCAGTGCTAGAGTGTCCTTGACCGGGACTACCTCCACAGATACGCAGTATTTT. It is translated as CSARVSLTGTTSTDTQYF.

This clonotype was picked up many times. Being off target in a library aimed at alpha chains, this beta chain has a size of little meaning. The chain couples TRBV11-2 to TRBJ1-2, with 9 nucleotides matching TRBD1. The germline V gene has CDR1 SGHAT and CDR2 FQNNGV. Trimming took 3 bases from V and 6 from J; bases not matched to a gene: 8. The CDR3 consists of 15 residues. CDR3 region: CASSFAGTGYDGYTF. The CDR3, as DNA: TGTGCCAGCAGCTTCGCCGGGACAGGGTACGATGGCTACACCTTC.